This TCR beta chain was sequenced in a study of identical twins. TCRdb processed the 5' RACE reads anew with MiXCR; each CDR3 protein has one entry. Among more than 1.5 million distinct CDR3 sequences, under 35% were seen once, and the ten largest hold approximately 0.25%. This clonotype was detected ten times or more. This CDR3 comprises 14 residues. V was clipped by 7 bases and J by 0 bases, with 11 bases between them. The receptor's source is a newborn girl in good health. The chain couples TRBV12-3 or TRBV12-4 to TRBJ2-3; D perhaps matches TRBD2 (6 bases). The source material was cord blood. The CDR3 bases are TGTGCCAGCACCTCGGGGACTAGCACAGATACGCAGTATTTT. It translates to CASTSGTSTDTQYF.